Listed below are T cell receptor beta chains from one sample, sequenced in a study of PD-1 blockade in classical Hodgkin lymphoma. The repertoire was sequenced with immunoSEQ multiplex PCR; TCRdb's copy has only in-frame clones and lacks some. The data contain around 23,000 clones, roughly 80% of them singletons. The sample was peripheral blood mononuclear cells (PBMCs), taken before the fourth cycle of nivolumab. These receptors originate from a human donor with classical Hodgkin lymphoma. Both conserved end residues are part of each CDR3. Fields, in order: J gene, D gene, clone size, V gene, CDR3 DNA, CDR3 protein. A D gene is named only where the DNA matches it firmly. The size field is filled for only some rows; it gives once, few, many or a size class.

J gene: TRBJ2-3
D gene: TRBD1
clone size: NA
V gene: TRBV7-6
CDR3 DNA: TGTGCCAGCAGCTCCCCCTTGACAGGGCTACGCACAGATACGCAGTATTTT
CDR3 protein: CASSSPLTGLRTDTQYF

J gene: TRBJ2-1
D gene: NA
clone size: NA
V gene: TRBV28
CDR3 DNA: TGTGCCAGCAGTTTATACAATGAGCAGTTCTTC
CDR3 protein: CASSLYNEQFF

J gene: TRBJ1-1
D gene: TRBD1
clone size: NA
V gene: TRBV27
CDR3 DNA: TGTGCCAGCAGTTTCGGACAGGGAGGAGGTACTGAAGCTTTCTTT
CDR3 protein: CASSFGQGGGTEAFF

J gene: TRBJ2-1
D gene: TRBD2
clone size: NA
V gene: TRBV4-1
CDR3 DNA: TGCGCCAGCAGCCAATTTAGCGGGAGGGGGGCGAATGAGCAGTTCTTC
CDR3 protein: CASSQFSGRGANEQFF

J gene: TRBJ2-3
D gene: NA
clone size: NA
V gene: TRBV7-3
CDR3 DNA: TGTGCCAGCAGCGCGACAGGATCCACAGATACGCAGTATTTT
CDR3 protein: CASSATGSTDTQYF

J gene: TRBJ1-2
D gene: TRBD1
clone size: NA
V gene: TRBV11-2
CDR3 DNA: TGTGCCAGCAGCTCCGGGACAGGCGGTTATGGCTACACCTTC
CDR3 protein: CASSSGTGGYGYTF

J gene: TRBJ2-7
D gene: TRBD1
clone size: NA
V gene: TRBV7-2
CDR3 DNA: TGTGCCAGCAGCTTATATGGGACAGGGCCTTCCTACGAGCAGTACTTC
CDR3 protein: CASSLYGTGPSYEQYF

J gene: TRBJ1-1
D gene: NA
clone size: NA
V gene: TRBV5-6
CDR3 DNA: TGTGCCAGCAGCCCCGGCCGTTACCTGAACACTGAAGCTTTCTTT
CDR3 protein: CASSPGRYLNTEAFF

J gene: TRBJ2-2
D gene: NA
clone size: NA
V gene: TRBV5-1
CDR3 DNA: TGCGCCAGCAGCTTGGCTAGCACCGGGGAGCTGTTTTTT
CDR3 protein: CASSLASTGELFF

J gene: TRBJ2-7
D gene: NA
clone size: NA
V gene: TRBV7-9
CDR3 DNA: TGTGCCAGCAGCTTAGCCCCGTGGAGTAGAGAGGCCTACGAGCAGTACTTC
CDR3 protein: CASSLAPWSREAYEQYF

J gene: TRBJ1-6
D gene: NA
clone size: NA
V gene: TRBV4-3
CDR3 DNA: TGCGCCAGCAGCCAAGATTGGGGGACGGACCGAGATAATTCACCCCTCCACTTT
CDR3 protein: CASSQDWGTDRDNSPLHF

J gene: TRBJ2-7
D gene: TRBD2
clone size: NA
V gene: TRBV5-1
CDR3 DNA: TGCGCCAGCAGCTTGGGGCTAGCGGGGCCCTCCTACGAGCAGTACTTC
CDR3 protein: CASSLGLAGPSYEQYF

J gene: TRBJ2-3
D gene: NA
clone size: NA
V gene: TRBV10-3
CDR3 DNA: TGTGCCATCAGTGGGACTTACACAGATACGCAGTATTTT
CDR3 protein: CAISGTYTDTQYF

J gene: TRBJ2-6
D gene: NA
clone size: NA
V gene: TRBV4-2
CDR3 DNA: TGTGCCAGCAGCCAAGAGGGCAGGGCTGGGGCCAACGTCCTGACTTTC
CDR3 protein: CASSQEGRAGANVLTF

J gene: TRBJ2-1
D gene: TRBD2
clone size: NA
V gene: TRBV7-2
CDR3 DNA: TGTGCCAGCAGCCGACTTAGCGGGAACAATGAGCAGTTCTTC
CDR3 protein: CASSRLSGNNEQFF

J gene: TRBJ1-4
D gene: NA
clone size: NA
V gene: TRBV2
CDR3 DNA: TGTGCCAGCAGTCCCTTGGGACTTCTGGAACTGTTTTTT
CDR3 protein: CASSPLGLLELFF

J gene: TRBJ1-4
D gene: NA
clone size: once
V gene: TRBV10-3
CDR3 DNA: TGTGCCATCAGTGAGTGGCCCATGGAAAAACTGTTTTTT
CDR3 protein: CAISEWPMEKLFF

J gene: TRBJ2-7
D gene: TRBD1
clone size: NA
V gene: TRBV6-6
CDR3 DNA: TGTGCCAGCAGCCGGGACAGCTACGAGCAGTACTTC
CDR3 protein: CASSRDSYEQYF

J gene: TRBJ2-1
D gene: NA
clone size: NA
V gene: TRBV7-8
CDR3 DNA: TGTGCCAGCAGCTTAAGGGGGGCTGACTACAATGAGCAGTTCTTC
CDR3 protein: CASSLRGADYNEQFF

J gene: TRBJ2-7
D gene: TRBD2
clone size: NA
V gene: TRBV30
CDR3 DNA: TGTGCCTGGGTCCGAGCTAGCGGGTCCTACGAGCAGTACTTC
CDR3 protein: CAWVRASGSYEQYF

J gene: TRBJ2-5
D gene: NA
clone size: NA
V gene: TRBV29-1
CDR3 DNA: TGCAGCGTTTCCCCGGGGGTCGCCCAAGAGACCCAGTACTTC
CDR3 protein: CSVSPGVAQETQYF

J gene: TRBJ1-5
D gene: NA
clone size: NA
V gene: TRBV30
CDR3 DNA: TGTGCCTGGAGTGTACTAGGTAGCAATCAGCCCCAGCATTTT
CDR3 protein: CAWSVLGSNQPQHF

J gene: TRBJ1-2
D gene: TRBD1
clone size: NA
V gene: TRBV5-6
CDR3 DNA: TGTGCCAGCCAGACAGGGGGAGACTATGGCTACACCTTC
CDR3 protein: CASQTGGDYGYTF

J gene: TRBJ2-1
D gene: TRBD2
clone size: NA
V gene: TRBV5-1
CDR3 DNA: TGCGCCAGCAGCTCTACTAGCGGGATCGATGAGCAGTTCTTC
CDR3 protein: CASSSTSGIDEQFF

J gene: TRBJ2-1
D gene: NA
clone size: NA
V gene: TRBV11-3
CDR3 DNA: TGTGCCAGCAGCGCTGGGTCCTACAATGAGCAGTTCTTC
CDR3 protein: CASSAGSYNEQFF

J gene: TRBJ2-5
D gene: TRBD2
clone size: NA
V gene: TRBV2
CDR3 DNA: TGTGCCAGCATGGGGCTAGCGGGAATTGGGGAGACCCAGTACTTC
CDR3 protein: CASMGLAGIGETQYF

J gene: TRBJ1-2
D gene: TRBD1
clone size: few
V gene: TRBV5-6
CDR3 DNA: TGTGCCAGCAGCTGGAGGGACAGGGAAGTGAGTGGCTACACCTTC
CDR3 protein: CASSWRDREVSGYTF

J gene: TRBJ1-1
D gene: NA
clone size: NA
V gene: TRBV7-2
CDR3 DNA: TGTGCCAGCAGCCCCCCGGGGGGGTACACTGAAGCTTTCTTT
CDR3 protein: CASSPPGGYTEAFF

J gene: TRBJ2-7
D gene: NA
clone size: NA
V gene: TRBV5-1
CDR3 DNA: TGCGCCAGCAGCCCGTCAGGCGACTACGAGCAGTACTTC
CDR3 protein: CASSPSGDYEQYF

J gene: TRBJ1-5
D gene: TRBD1
clone size: NA
V gene: TRBV2
CDR3 DNA: TGTGCCAGCAGCGCGACAGGGAATCTCAATCAGCCCCAGCATTTT
CDR3 protein: CASSATGNLNQPQHF

J gene: TRBJ2-3
D gene: NA
clone size: once
V gene: TRBV6-6
CDR3 DNA: TGTGCCAGCATGGCGGGGAGCACAGATACGCAGTATTTT
CDR3 protein: CASMAGSTDTQYF

J gene: TRBJ1-2
D gene: NA
clone size: NA
V gene: TRBV30
CDR3 DNA: TGTGCCTGGAGTGGGCGGGGAGGCTACACCTTC
CDR3 protein: CAWSGRGGYTF

J gene: TRBJ2-3
D gene: NA
clone size: once
V gene: TRBV4-3
CDR3 DNA: TGCGCCAGCAGCCAAGAATACCGATCGTCCGGGCCTGGCACAGATACGCAGTATTTT
CDR3 protein: CASSQEYRSSGPGTDTQYF

J gene: TRBJ2-2
D gene: NA
clone size: NA
V gene: TRBV5-4
CDR3 DNA: TGTGCCAGCAGCGCCCAAGAGAACACCGGGGAGCTGTTTTTT
CDR3 protein: CASSAQENTGELFF

J gene: TRBJ1-1
D gene: NA
clone size: few
V gene: TRBV5-4
CDR3 DNA: TGTGCCAGCAGCTTGGAACAGTTGGACACTGAAGCTTTCTTT
CDR3 protein: CASSLEQLDTEAFF

J gene: TRBJ2-3
D gene: NA
clone size: NA
V gene: TRBV2
CDR3 DNA: TGTGCCAGCAGTGAGGCAACAGGAGGGCCAGATACGCAGTATTTT
CDR3 protein: CASSEATGGPDTQYF

J gene: TRBJ2-3
D gene: TRBD1
clone size: NA
V gene: TRBV9
CDR3 DNA: TGTGCCAGCGTCCCCGGGACAGCTAGCACAGATACGCAGTATTTT
CDR3 protein: CASVPGTASTDTQYF

J gene: TRBJ1-1
D gene: NA
clone size: NA
V gene: TRBV6-5
CDR3 DNA: TGTGCCACGCTGGTAGGTACTGAAGCTTTCTTT
CDR3 protein: CATLVGTEAFF

J gene: TRBJ2-1
D gene: NA
clone size: NA
V gene: TRBV19
CDR3 DNA: TGTGCCAGTAAGAGCCTGGATTCCTCCTACAATGAGCAGTTCTTC
CDR3 protein: CASKSLDSSYNEQFF

J gene: TRBJ2-1
D gene: TRBD2
clone size: NA
V gene: TRBV6-5
CDR3 DNA: TGTGCCAGCAGTTCTAGCGGGAGCTCCTACAATGAGCAGTTCTTC
CDR3 protein: CASSSSGSSYNEQFF

J gene: TRBJ2-7
D gene: NA
clone size: NA
V gene: TRBV6-6
CDR3 DNA: TGTGCCAGCAGTTACTCGGACGGTAGCGAGCAGTACTTC
CDR3 protein: CASSYSDGSEQYF

J gene: TRBJ2-1
D gene: NA
clone size: NA
V gene: TRBV4-1
CDR3 DNA: TGCGCCAGCAGCCAGCGGAGCTCCTACAATGAGCAGTTCTTC
CDR3 protein: CASSQRSSYNEQFF

J gene: TRBJ2-1
D gene: NA
clone size: NA
V gene: TRBV5-1
CDR3 DNA: TGCGCCAGCAGTCTGGGTCCGGTCACGAAGCACAATGAGCAGTTCTTC
CDR3 protein: CASSLGPVTKHNEQFF

J gene: TRBJ1-1
D gene: NA
clone size: NA
V gene: TRBV6-1
CDR3 DNA: TGTGCCAGCAGGGAGGGGGAGGGTTTGAACACTGAAGCTTTCTTT
CDR3 protein: CASREGEGLNTEAFF

J gene: TRBJ1-3
D gene: NA
clone size: NA
V gene: TRBV6-5
CDR3 DNA: TGTGCCAGCAGTTTATCACAGAATCCTGGAAACACCATATATTTT
CDR3 protein: CASSLSQNPGNTIYF

J gene: TRBJ1-1
D gene: NA
clone size: once
V gene: TRBV5-6
CDR3 DNA: TGTGCCAGCAGTGGGGGGGCACGGACTGAAGCTTTCTTT
CDR3 protein: CASSGGARTEAFF

J gene: TRBJ1-1
D gene: NA
clone size: once
V gene: TRBV18
CDR3 DNA: TGTGCCAGCTCACCACGAGAAGGGAGGACTGAAGCTTTCTTT
CDR3 protein: CASSPREGRTEAFF

J gene: TRBJ2-7
D gene: TRBD2
clone size: NA
V gene: TRBV6-5
CDR3 DNA: TGTGCCAGCAGTTACCTCTCGGGAGGGCGGTACGAGCAGTACTTC
CDR3 protein: CASSYLSGGRYEQYF

J gene: TRBJ2-7
D gene: TRBD1
clone size: NA
V gene: TRBV5-1
CDR3 DNA: TGCGCCAGCAGCCCCGGGACAGGACTACTTTACGAGCAGTACTTC
CDR3 protein: CASSPGTGLLYEQYF

J gene: TRBJ1-5
D gene: NA
clone size: NA
V gene: TRBV2
CDR3 DNA: TGTGCCAGCAGTCCTGTGGCAGGGAGTGGCAATCAGCCCCAGCATTTT
CDR3 protein: CASSPVAGSGNQPQHF

J gene: TRBJ2-5
D gene: NA
clone size: NA
V gene: TRBV2
CDR3 DNA: TGTGCCAGCAGCGAAGACAGGTACCAAGAGACCCAGTACTTC
CDR3 protein: CASSEDRYQETQYF

J gene: TRBJ1-2
D gene: TRBD1
clone size: NA
V gene: TRBV6-5
CDR3 DNA: TGTGCCAGCACCTCGCGGGGGACAGGGATTGATGGCTACACCTTC
CDR3 protein: CASTSRGTGIDGYTF

J gene: TRBJ2-3
D gene: NA
clone size: NA
V gene: TRBV9
CDR3 DNA: TGTGCCAGCAGCGCCTACAGTGGGGGCGCAGATACGCAGTATTTT
CDR3 protein: CASSAYSGGADTQYF

J gene: TRBJ2-4
D gene: TRBD1
clone size: NA
V gene: TRBV28
CDR3 DNA: TGTGCCAGCACCCTTGCCGGGACAGGGAAAAACATTCAGTACTTC
CDR3 protein: CASTLAGTGKNIQYF

J gene: TRBJ2-7
D gene: NA
clone size: NA
V gene: TRBV5-4
CDR3 DNA: TGTGCCAGCAGTTTCCAGGAAGGGGCCTACGAGCAGTACTTC
CDR3 protein: CASSFQEGAYEQYF

J gene: TRBJ1-2
D gene: TRBD1
clone size: NA
V gene: TRBV10-3
CDR3 DNA: TGTGCCATCAGTGAGTCGCGGGACAGGGGTAATTCTAACTATGGCTACACCTTC
CDR3 protein: CAISESRDRGNSNYGYTF

J gene: TRBJ1-4
D gene: NA
clone size: NA
V gene: TRBV6-1
CDR3 DNA: TGTGCCACCTTGGCCCAGCGAGGGGAAAAACTGTTTTTT
CDR3 protein: CATLAQRGEKLFF

J gene: TRBJ1-2
D gene: NA
clone size: NA
V gene: TRBV7-2
CDR3 DNA: TGTGCCAGCAGCTTAGAAGCGAGCTATGGCTACACCTTC
CDR3 protein: CASSLEASYGYTF

J gene: TRBJ2-1
D gene: TRBD2
clone size: NA
V gene: TRBV27
CDR3 DNA: TGTGCCAGCAGTTTATCGGCTAGCGGGAATGAGCAGTTCTTC
CDR3 protein: CASSLSASGNEQFF

J gene: TRBJ2-1
D gene: NA
clone size: NA
V gene: TRBV5-1
CDR3 DNA: TGCGCCAGCAGCGTGGGTACGCTGGATGAGCAGTTCTTC
CDR3 protein: CASSVGTLDEQFF